This is a list of T cell receptor beta chains from one sample in a study of OX40 agonist ivuxolimab in advanced cancers. Profiled with immunoSEQ multiplex PCR; TCRdb holds only in-frame clones, not every one. Found here are fewer than 70,000 clones, roughly nine tenths of them singletons; the top ten hold 1% to 1.2%. Source: CD4+ or CD8+ T cells sorted from blood, taken in a trial of the OX40 agonist ivuxolimab. The receptors stem from an adult with an advanced solid tumor such as melanoma, head and neck, liver or kidney cancer. Each CDR3 is given with its conserved first and last residue.

J gene: TRBJ2-2; V gene: TRBV14; CDR3 protein: CASSQEGGRRRTGELFF
J gene: TRBJ1-3; V gene: TRBV7-2; CDR3 protein: CASSRDRGNTIYF
J gene: TRBJ2-2; V gene: TRBV5-5; CDR3 protein: CASSLELATGELFF
J gene: TRBJ1-4; V gene: TRBV6-1; CDR3 protein: CASLRVLNEKLFF
J gene: TRBJ2-5; V gene: TRBV28; CDR3 protein: CASSTYGNQETQYF
J gene: TRBJ1-3; V gene: TRBV4-3; CDR3 protein: CASSQGVFGNTIYF
J gene: TRBJ1-2; V gene: TRBV6-6; CDR3 protein: CASSYSQGANYGYTF
J gene: TRBJ1-3; V gene: TRBV7-9; CDR3 protein: CASSFTGVGNTIYF
J gene: TRBJ2-1; V gene: TRBV6-4; CDR3 protein: CASSLLAGVGNEQFF
J gene: TRBJ1-2; V gene: TRBV7-9; CDR3 protein: CASSPNAGTRGGYTF
J gene: TRBJ2-7; V gene: TRBV4-1; CDR3 protein: CASSQDRAAQLTNEQYF
J gene: TRBJ2-7; V gene: TRBV20-1; CDR3 protein: CSATTALEQYF
J gene: TRBJ2-5; V gene: TRBV30; CDR3 protein: CAWSVSENPWLLEETQYF
J gene: TRBJ2-5; V gene: TRBV2; CDR3 protein: CASRQTPRTSQETQYF
J gene: TRBJ2-5; V gene: TRBV6-6; CDR3 protein: CASSYQETQYF
J gene: TRBJ2-3; V gene: TRBV5-1; CDR3 protein: CASSKGQGTDTQYF
J gene: TRBJ2-5; V gene: TRBV6-1; CDR3 protein: CASRVNLWGGETQYF
J gene: TRBJ2-3; V gene: TRBV6-6; CDR3 protein: CASIDSGGSDTQYF
J gene: TRBJ2-7; V gene: TRBV7-9; CDR3 protein: CASSAGQGSYEQYF
J gene: TRBJ1-2; V gene: TRBV6-5; CDR3 protein: CASRGTGDNYGYTF
J gene: TRBJ1-1; V gene: TRBV7-9; CDR3 protein: CASMGNTEAFF
J gene: TRBJ1-1; V gene: TRBV9; CDR3 protein: CASICSDWDRTDVMNTEAFF
J gene: TRBJ1-6; V gene: TRBV4-1; CDR3 protein: CASSQPTGERSPLHF
J gene: TRBJ2-3; V gene: TRBV7-9; CDR3 protein: CASSPPGQGEYF
J gene: TRBJ2-3; V gene: TRBV5-1; CDR3 protein: CASSLSGGAPDTQYF
J gene: TRBJ2-1; V gene: TRBV5-4; CDR3 protein: CASSLTGRARDEQFF
J gene: TRBJ2-5; V gene: TRBV11-1; CDR3 protein: CASSPGGRGGLRETQYF
J gene: TRBJ1-1; V gene: TRBV10-3; CDR3 protein: CAISELGVEAFF
J gene: TRBJ1-1; V gene: TRBV7-2; CDR3 protein: CASSLRGNTEAFF
J gene: TRBJ1-2; V gene: TRBV4-1; CDR3 protein: CASSTGSNREGYTF
J gene: TRBJ2-3; V gene: TRBV5-1; CDR3 protein: CASSPGTGTDTQYF
J gene: TRBJ2-7; V gene: TRBV7-8; CDR3 protein: CASRGSSYEQYF
J gene: TRBJ2-3; V gene: TRBV5-1; CDR3 protein: CASSLGSLSTDTQYF
J gene: TRBJ2-7; V gene: TRBV5-1; CDR3 protein: CASSLNPGNYEQYF
J gene: TRBJ2-1; V gene: TRBV10-3; CDR3 protein: CAIRGTFDSNEQFF
J gene: TRBJ1-1; V gene: TRBV5-1; CDR3 protein: CASSPGQGADTEAFF
J gene: TRBJ2-7; V gene: TRBV7-8; CDR3 protein: CASSLATSYEQYF
J gene: TRBJ1-1; V gene: TRBV11-2; CDR3 protein: CASSFNDMAFF
J gene: TRBJ1-2; V gene: TRBV6-5; CDR3 protein: CASSEDGTYGYTF
J gene: TRBJ1-2; V gene: TRBV10-3; CDR3 protein: CAITGQGQLGYTF
J gene: TRBJ1-2; V gene: TRBV5-6; CDR3 protein: CASSLGTINYGYTF
J gene: TRBJ1-1; V gene: TRBV27; CDR3 protein: CASSGQASNTEAFF
J gene: TRBJ2-7; V gene: TRBV15; CDR3 protein: CATSRDLVSGGYEQYF
J gene: TRBJ1-6; V gene: TRBV6-5; CDR3 protein: CASSYTHSSYNSPLHF
J gene: TRBJ2-3; V gene: TRBV27; CDR3 protein: CASTRRGQGFTDTQYF
J gene: TRBJ2-4; V gene: TRBV10-3; CDR3 protein: CATRDLAKNIQYF
J gene: TRBJ2-1; V gene: TRBV6-1; CDR3 protein: CAAQGLAGGNEQFF
J gene: TRBJ1-6; V gene: TRBV27; CDR3 protein: CASRTWLDNSPLHF